These 28 T cell receptor beta chains originate from one sample sequenced in a study of Ad26.COV2.S vaccination and SARS-CoV-2 variants. The table came from immunoSEQ multiplex PCR; TCRdb's copy has only in-frame clones and leaves some out. The sample holds about 460,000 clones, around 89% seen once. The treatment is: 15 to 20 received Ad26.COV2.S at low or high dose, single or two shots; 5 received placebo; per-sample allocation not given. Samples were taken on day 63 after the first vaccine or placebo injection. Sequenced material: peripheral blood, taken in a trial of Ad26.COV2.S vaccine versus placebo. These receptors all stem from a person between 18 and 65 years old who received the Ad26.COV2.S COVID-19 vaccine or a placebo.

The chain recombines TRBV10-1 with TRBJ2-3; no firm D call. Trimming left V 3 bases short and J 6 bases short, with 10 bases between. The CDR3 contains 13 residues. Germline CDR1 reads WNHNN; CDR2 reads SYGVQD (reference sequence). CDR3 loop: CASSEGSWDTQYF. CDR3 sequence (DNA): TGCGCCAGCAGTGAAGGTAGTTGGGATACGCAGTATTTT.

The chain links TRBV12-2 to TRBJ1-5; the D call in the table, TRBD1, was not verified against the DNA. TRBV12-2 is recorded as a pseudogene. The CDR3 loop spans 18 amino acids. The CDR3 coding sequence is TGTGCAAGTCGCCACTCAAGGGGTCAGGAAGATAGCAATCAGCCCCAGCATTTT. Residues: CASRHSRGQEDSNQPQHF.

The chain joins TRBV18 to TRBJ1-2; a possible D gene is TRBD1 (5 bases). The CDR3 has 16 residues. CDR1 KGHSH and CDR2 LQKENI come from the germline V gene. V shed 4 bases and J shed 8 bases, with 23 bases lying between them. The CDR3, as DNA: TGTGCCAGCTCACGCTCCAGGGCGATTACCTCTAGCGGCTACACCTTC. Amino acids: CASSRSRAITSSGYTF. The whole variable domain, remainder taken from reference TRBV18 and TRBJ1-2, is NAGVMQNPRHLVRRRGQEARLRCSPMKGHSHVYWYRQLPEEGLKFMVYLQKENIIDESGMPKERFSAEFPKEGPSILRIQQVVRGDSAAYFCASSRSRAITSSGYTFGSGTRLTVV.

This clone appeared once. Additional DNA sequences in this sample encode the identical CDR3. The chain employs TRBV9 and TRBJ2-1; D ambiguous. Trimming removed 2 bases at V and 9 bases at J, with 9 bases between. CDR1 and CDR2 from the germline V gene are SGDLS and YYNGEE. The CDR3 is 12 amino acids. CDR3 DNA: TGTGCCAGCAGCGTGAGCTATGGTGAGCAGTTCTTC. The encoded protein is CASSVSYGEQFF. The full variable domain, with the rest looked up from reference TRBV9 and TRBJ2-1, is DSGVTQTPKHLITATGQRVTLRCSPRSGDLSVYWYQQSLDQGLQFLIQYYNGEERAKGNILERFSAQQFPDLHSELNLSSLELGDSALYFCASSVSYGEQFFGPGTRLTVL.

V usage is TRBV11-1 and J usage is TRBJ2-7, with a tentative D call TRBD1 (5 bases). This CDR3 contains 15 residues. Germline V CDR1 and CDR2: SGHAT, FQDESV (reference sequence). Trimming stripped 4 bases from V and 2 bases from J, with 15 bases between. CDR3 nucleotide sequence: TGTGCCAGCAGCTCATGGACATTGTCAACCTACGAGCAGTACTTC. As protein: CASSSWTLSTYEQYF.

This chain links TRBV13 with TRBJ2-6, with D possibly TRBD1 on 6 matching bases. This CDR3 contains 15 residues. Deletions cut 4 bases from V and 0 bases from J, with 7 bases between. CDR1 is PRHDT, CDR2 FYEKMQ, per germline (reference sequence). CDR3 DNA sequence: TGTGCCAGCAGCTCCAGGGGCTCTGGGGCCAACGTCCTGACTTTC. Translation: CASSSRGSGANVLTF.

As for this clone: Different DNA sequences within this sample yield the same CDR3. This CDR3 is CASSFSYEQYF. Written as DNA, the CDR3 is TGTGCCAGCAGCTTCTCTTACGAGCAGTACTTC. The chain recombines TRBV7-9 with TRBJ2-7; no reliable D call. The V gene lost 3 bases and the J gene lost 4 bases, with 4 bases spanning the gap. This CDR3 is built from 11 residues. Germline V gene lookup returns CDR1 SEHNR and CDR2 FQNEAQ (reference sequence). Full variable domain (remainder filled in from reference TRBV7-9 and TRBJ2-7): DTGVSQNPRHKITKRGQNVTFRCDPISEHNRLYWYRQTLGQGPEFLTYFQNEAQLEKSRLLSDRFSAERPKGSFSTLEIQRTEQGDSAMYLCASSFSYEQYFGPGTRLTVT.

The V and J genes are TRBV6-5 and TRBJ2-7; no clear D. CDR1 is MNHEY and CDR2 is SVGAGI in the germline V gene. The CDR3 length is 14 residues. V was clipped by 2 bases and J by 3 bases, with 11 bases between them. The CDR3 sequence: CASSYRAGFYEQYF. CDR3 nucleotide sequence: TGTGCCAGCAGTTACAGGGCTGGTTTCTACGAGCAGTACTTC.

This clone showed up just once. This rearrangement joins TRBV28 to TRBJ1-1; 8 positions agree with TRBD1. V lost 3 bases to trimming and J lost 2 bases; unmatched junction nucleotides: 8. Germline values: CDR1 MDHEN, CDR2 SYDVKM. The CDR3 has 16 residues. The CDR3 sequence is CASSFQTGETNTEAFF. Here the CDR3 DNA reads TGTGCCAGCAGTTTCCAGACAGGGGAAACCAACACTGAAGCTTTCTTT.

The CDR3 sequence is CAWSVGRPARFF. For the CDR3, the DNA is TGTGCCTGGAGTGTGGGCAGGCCAGCGCGGTTTTTT. This chain joins TRBV30 and TRBJ1-4; no firm D call. V shed 0 bases and J shed 16 bases, with 15 bases lying between them. Germline V lookup: CDR1 GTSNPN, CDR2 SVGIG (reference sequence). CDR3 length equals 12 residues.

The gene calls are TRBV4-2 and TRBJ1-1; 9 bases fit TRBD1. The CDR3 extends over 15 amino acids. Germline V lookup: CDR1 LGHNA, CDR2 YNFKEQ. The V gene end was trimmed by 0 bases and the J gene end by 4 bases; junction bases not matched to a gene: 3. CDR3 protein: CASSQEQGAVTEAFF. The CDR3 DNA is TGTGCCAGCAGCCAAGAACAGGGGGCGGTCACTGAAGCTTTCTTT.

The chain employs TRBV3-1 (or the pseudogene TRBV3-2) and TRBJ2-1; 10 bases match TRBD1. Losses at the gene ends were 6 bases for V and 6 bases for J; bases not matched to a gene: 11. Germline CDR1 reads LGHDT; CDR2 reads YNNKEL (reference sequence). The CDR3 runs to 16 residues. The CDR3 loop reads CASRSLGQGVFNEQFF. CDR3 bases: TGTGCCAGCAGATCCCTTGGACAGGGGGTTTTCAATGAGCAGTTCTTC.

CDR3 bases: TGCAGCGTTGCCCTAGGGGGGGCCAGCAATCAGCCCCAGCATTTT. It specifies CSVALGGASNQPQHF. The chain recombines TRBV29-1 with TRBJ1-5; possibly TRBD1 for D (6 bases). V was clipped by 4 bases and J by 1 base, with 14 bases between them. This CDR3 is 15 amino acids long. The germline CDR1 and CDR2 sequences are SQVTM and ANQGSEA.

The chain is built from TRBV14 and TRBJ1-1; D is ambiguous. The V end was cut by 6 bases, the J end by 1 base, with 9 bases between. In germline, CDR1 is SGHDN, CDR2 FVKESK. The CDR3 loop spans 13 amino acids. Here the CDR3 DNA reads TGTGCCAGCAGTCAACGGCGGAACACTGAAGCTTTCTTT. This codes for CASSQRRNTEAFF.

This clone appeared once. The genes are TRBV19 and TRBJ2-2, with D unresolved. The CDR3 has 15 residues. Germline V gene lookup returns CDR1 LNHDA and CDR2 SQIVND (reference sequence). V dropped 4 bases and J dropped 6 bases, with 15 bases sitting between them. The CDR3 here is CASSNRNQLAGELFF. The CDR3 nucleotides read TGTGCCAGTAGTAACAGAAACCAACTGGCCGGGGAGCTGTTTTTT.

This clone was observed a single time. The chain uses TRBV7-3 and TRBJ1-1, with TRBD1 as a possible D gene (6 bases). Germline V gene sequence: CDR1 SGHTA, CDR2 FQGTGA. This CDR3 is built from 13 residues. Trimming left V 6 bases short and J 1 base short, with 9 bases between. The CDR3 spells CASSRGPNTEAFF. The CDR3 region has the DNA TGTGCCAGCAGTCGGGGGCCGAACACTGAAGCTTTCTTT.

V and J are TRBV29-1 and TRBJ2-1; 12 positions agree with TRBD2. This CDR3 spans 16 amino acids. Germline CDR1 and CDR2: SQVTM and ANQGSEA. The V and J ends lost 3 bases and 2 bases, in that order; junction bases with no gene match: 5. CDR3 sequence: CSVDRASGGAYNEQFF. The CDR3 region has the DNA TGCAGCGTTGATAGGGCTAGCGGGGGGGCCTACAATGAGCAGTTCTTC.

The CDR3 DNA follows: TGCGCCAGCAGGAGGTCGGAAAAACTGTTTTTT. Translation: CASRRSEKLFF. The J gene is TRBJ1-4, the V gene TRBV4-3; D uncertain. The V gene's germline CDR1 is LGHNA and CDR2 YSLEER. The CDR3 has 11 residues. V lost 6 bases to trimming and J lost 8 bases, with 7 bases between them.

The J gene is TRBJ1-4, the V gene TRBV6-5; D is ambiguous. Trimming left V 3 bases short and J 5 bases short, with 13 bases between. CDR1 is MNHEY and CDR2 is SVGAGI in the germline V gene. The CDR3 extends over 15 amino acids. Here the CDR3 DNA reads TGTGCCAGCAGTTATTCGGGGAATGAGAATGAAAAACTGTTTTTT. It encodes CASSYSGNENEKLFF.

The chain uses TRBV16 and TRBJ2-3, with TRBD2 as a possible D gene (5 bases). This CDR3 has 15 residues. With 2 bases removed from V and 0 bases from J, the gap between germline ends came to 9 bases. Germline V CDR1 and CDR2: KGHSY, FQNENV. The CDR3 DNA reads TGTGCCAGCAGCCAAGTACCGGGGAGCACAGATACGCAGTATTTT. Translating it yields CASSQVPGSTDTQYF.

The chain joins TRBV18 to TRBJ1-6, with a tentative D call TRBD1 (6 bases). This CDR3 has 14 residues. Germline CDR1 and CDR2: KGHSH and LQKENI. Trimming left V 3 bases short and J 10 bases short, with 13 bases between. The DNA for the CDR3 is TGTGCCAGCTCACCGGGGGGGGGCGACTCACCCCTCCACTTT. Protein: CASSPGGGDSPLHF.

The chain has TRBV7-9 and TRBJ1-2; TRBD1 matches at 12 bases. Germline V gene lookup returns CDR1 SEHNR and CDR2 FQNEAQ (reference sequence). The CDR3 sequence is 14 residues long. The V and J ends lost 5 bases and 7 bases, in that order; junction bases with no gene match: 5. The CDR3 is CASSPPGQGAGYTF. As DNA, the CDR3 is TGTGCCAGCAGCCCCCCGGGACAGGGGGCTGGCTACACCTTC.

V is TRBV11-2 and J is TRBJ2-3; either TRBD1 or TRBD2 may supply D (5 bases each). The CDR3 is made up of 17 amino acids. Per germline, CDR1 SGHAT and CDR2 FQNNGV. Trimming shortened V by 9 bases and J by 6 bases, and 28 bases separated the two germline ends. The CDR3 bases are TGTGCCAGTCGGTCTATGTTTTTGAGGCAGGGAGTGGATACGCAGTATTTT. This translates into CASRSMFLRQGVDTQYF.

The J gene is TRBJ1-2, the V gene TRBV7-2; tentatively, D is TRBD1 (6 bases). The CDR3 spans 15 residues. CDR1 is SGHTA, CDR2 FQGNSA, per germline. The ends were cut back, 5 bases at V and 0 bases at J, with 13 bases in the middle. The CDR3 sequence is CASSQGQSPNYGYTF. In DNA form, the CDR3 reads TGTGCCAGCAGCCAGGGACAATCACCTAACTATGGCTACACCTTC. The entire variable domain, with the rest obtained from reference TRBV7-2 and TRBJ1-2, is as follows: GAGVSQSPSNKVTEKGKDVELRCDPISGHTALYWYRQSLGQGLEFLIYFQGNSAPDKSGLPSDRFSAERTGGSVSTLTIQRTQQEDSAVYLCASSQGQSPNYGYTFGSGTRLTVV.

The chain joins TRBV7-9 to TRBJ1-1; D gene unclear. This CDR3 contains 11 residues. Trimming took 4 bases from V and 10 from J, leaving 10 bases between them. The germline V gene has CDR1 SEHNR and CDR2 FQNEAQ (reference sequence). The CDR3 sequence: CASSSEGGAFF. The CDR3 DNA follows: TGTGCCAGCAGCTCGGAGGGTGGAGCTTTCTTT.

The J gene is TRBJ1-5, the V gene TRBV28, with D unclear. CDR3 length: 10 amino acids. V was trimmed by 8 bases and J by 9 bases, leaving 8 bases between them. Germline V CDR1 and CDR2: MDHEN, SYDVKM. The CDR3, as DNA: TGTGCCAGCGGTGATCCGCCCCAGCATTTT. This encodes CASGDPPQHF. The full variable domain, in which reference TRBV28 and TRBJ1-5 provide the parts outside the CDR3, is DVKVTQSSRYLVKRTGEKVFLECVQDMDHENMFWYRQDPGLGLRLIYFSYDVKMKEKGDIPEGYSVSREKKERFSLILESASTNQTSMYLCASGDPPQHFGDGTRLSIL.

V gene TRBV6-5 combines with J gene TRBJ1-6; unclear D gene. Trimming removed 4 bases at V and 4 bases at J, with 8 bases between. CDR3 length: 14 residues. Germline-derived CDR1 and CDR2 are MNHEY and SVGAGI. CDR3 residues: CASSLDGYNSPLHF. CDR3 nucleotide sequence: TGTGCCAGCAGTTTGGATGGGTATAATTCACCCCTCCACTTT.

This chain connects TRBV10-2 to TRBJ2-3; D is uncertain. The V gene lost 3 bases and the J gene lost 6 bases, with 10 bases spanning the gap. The CDR3 has 13 residues. CDR1 and CDR2 from the germline V gene are WSHSY and SAAADI. CDR3 sequence (DNA): TGCGCCAGCAGTGATGGGGAAGGGGATACGCAGTATTTT. Protein sequence: CASSDGEGDTQYF.